The clone carrying this T cell receptor (beta chain) was seen only once. Sequenced by immunoSEQ multiplex PCR; TCRdb stores in-frame clones only, minus some. The sample contains around 300,000 clones, 88% of which appear only once. The data belong to a study of blood T cell repertoires in COVID-19. Study overall: Samples taken during acute and convalescent COVID-19 were collected in the United States, Italy and Spain.

The CDR3 contains 15 residues. The ends were cut back, 2 bases at V and 5 bases at J, with 16 bases in the middle. Germline CDR1 is MNHNS and CDR2 is SASEGT. V gene TRBV6-1 combines with J gene TRBJ2-7; possible D gene TRBD2, 6 bases. The TCR originated in a man between 18 and 29 years old with active or convalescent COVID-19. Sequenced material: peripheral blood. CDR3 amino acids: CASSEWGQGGDEQYF. DNA for the CDR3: TGTGCCAGCAGTGAATGGGGCCAGGGAGGTGACGAGCAGTACTTC.